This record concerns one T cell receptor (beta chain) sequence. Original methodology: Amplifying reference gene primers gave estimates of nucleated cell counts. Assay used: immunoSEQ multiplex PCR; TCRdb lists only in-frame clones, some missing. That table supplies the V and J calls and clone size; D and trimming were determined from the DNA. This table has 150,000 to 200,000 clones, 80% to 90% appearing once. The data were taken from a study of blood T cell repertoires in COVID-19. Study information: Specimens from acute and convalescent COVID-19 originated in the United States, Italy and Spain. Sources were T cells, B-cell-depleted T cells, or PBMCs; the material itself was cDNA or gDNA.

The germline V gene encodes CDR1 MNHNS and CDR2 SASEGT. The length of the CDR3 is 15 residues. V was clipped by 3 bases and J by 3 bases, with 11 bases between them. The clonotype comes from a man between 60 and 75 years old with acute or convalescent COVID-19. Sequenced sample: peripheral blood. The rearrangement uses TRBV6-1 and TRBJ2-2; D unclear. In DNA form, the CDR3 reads TGTGCCAGCAGTGAGGCGAGGTATTACACCGGGGAGCTGTTTTTT. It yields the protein CASSEARYYTGELFF.